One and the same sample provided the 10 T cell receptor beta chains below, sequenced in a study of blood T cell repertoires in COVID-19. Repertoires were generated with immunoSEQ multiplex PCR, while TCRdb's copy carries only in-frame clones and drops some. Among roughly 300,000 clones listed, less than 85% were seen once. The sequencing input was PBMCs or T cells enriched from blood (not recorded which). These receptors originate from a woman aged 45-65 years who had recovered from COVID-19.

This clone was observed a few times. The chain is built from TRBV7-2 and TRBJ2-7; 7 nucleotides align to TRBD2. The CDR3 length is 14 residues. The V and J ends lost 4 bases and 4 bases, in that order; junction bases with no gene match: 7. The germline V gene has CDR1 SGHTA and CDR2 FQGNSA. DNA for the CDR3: TGTGCCAGCAGCTCATTAAATAGCGGGTACGAGCAGTACTTC. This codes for CASSSLNSGYEQYF.

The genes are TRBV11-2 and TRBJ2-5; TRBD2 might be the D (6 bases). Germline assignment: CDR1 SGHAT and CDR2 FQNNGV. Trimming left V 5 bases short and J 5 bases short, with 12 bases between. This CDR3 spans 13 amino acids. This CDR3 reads CASSPGGRETQYF. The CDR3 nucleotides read TGTGCCAGCAGCCCCGGAGGGCGGGAGACCCAGTACTTC.

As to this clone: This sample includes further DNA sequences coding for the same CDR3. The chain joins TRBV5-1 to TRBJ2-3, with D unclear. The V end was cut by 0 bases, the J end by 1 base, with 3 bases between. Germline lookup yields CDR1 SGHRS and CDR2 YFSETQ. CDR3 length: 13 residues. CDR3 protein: CASSLAGTDTQYF. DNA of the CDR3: TGCGCCAGCAGCTTGGCAGGCACAGATACGCAGTATTTT.

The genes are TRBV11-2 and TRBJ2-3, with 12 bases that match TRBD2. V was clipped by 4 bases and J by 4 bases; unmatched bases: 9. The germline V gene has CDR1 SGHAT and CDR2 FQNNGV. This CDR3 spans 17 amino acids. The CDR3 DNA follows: TGTGCCAGCAGCTCCCAGGGGGGACTAGCGGGTGCAGATACGCAGTATTTT. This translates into CASSSQGGLAGADTQYF.

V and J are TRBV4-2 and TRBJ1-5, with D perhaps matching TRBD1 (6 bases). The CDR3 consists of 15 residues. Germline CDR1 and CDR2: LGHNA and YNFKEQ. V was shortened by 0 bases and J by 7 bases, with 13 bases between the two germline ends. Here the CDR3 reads CASSQELQGMQPQHF. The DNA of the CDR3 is TGTGCCAGCAGCCAAGAGTTGCAGGGGATGCAGCCCCAGCATTTT.

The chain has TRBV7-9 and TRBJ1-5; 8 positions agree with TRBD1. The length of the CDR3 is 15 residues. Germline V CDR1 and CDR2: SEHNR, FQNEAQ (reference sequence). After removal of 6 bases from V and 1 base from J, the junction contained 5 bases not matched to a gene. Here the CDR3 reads CASSFDRGSNQPQHF. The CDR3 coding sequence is TGTGCCAGCAGTTTCGACAGGGGAAGCAATCAGCCCCAGCATTTT.

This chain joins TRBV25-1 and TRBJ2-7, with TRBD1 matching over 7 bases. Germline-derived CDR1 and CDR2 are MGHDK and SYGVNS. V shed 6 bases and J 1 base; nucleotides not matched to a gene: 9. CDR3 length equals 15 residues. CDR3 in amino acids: CASSEQGPLSYEQYF. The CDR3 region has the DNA TGTGCCAGCAGCGAACAGGGGCCTCTTTCCTACGAGCAGTACTTC.

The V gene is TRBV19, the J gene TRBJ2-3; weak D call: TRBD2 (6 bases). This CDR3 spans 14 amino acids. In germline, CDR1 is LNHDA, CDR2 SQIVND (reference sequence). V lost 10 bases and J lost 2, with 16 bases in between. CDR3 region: CATCGQGLTDTQYF. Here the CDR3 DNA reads TGTGCCACCTGCGGCCAGGGACTCACAGATACGCAGTATTTT.

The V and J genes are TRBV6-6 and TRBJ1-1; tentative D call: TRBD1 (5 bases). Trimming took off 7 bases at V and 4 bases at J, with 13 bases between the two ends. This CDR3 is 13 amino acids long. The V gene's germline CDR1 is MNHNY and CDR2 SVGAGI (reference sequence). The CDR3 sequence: CASNPGKSTEAFF. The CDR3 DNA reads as TGTGCCAGCAATCCAGGGAAGAGCACTGAAGCTTTCTTT.

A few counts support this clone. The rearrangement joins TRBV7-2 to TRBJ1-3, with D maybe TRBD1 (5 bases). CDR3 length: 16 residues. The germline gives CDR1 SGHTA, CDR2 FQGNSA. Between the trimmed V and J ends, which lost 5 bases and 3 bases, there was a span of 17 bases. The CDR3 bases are TGTGCCAGCAGCCCACAGGCGCCCGACTTTGGAAACACCATATATTTT. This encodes CASSPQAPDFGNTIYF.